This T cell receptor beta chain was profiled in a study of naive and memory T cell subsets. Study-wide points: In CD4 and CD8 cells, diversity dropped from naive through EMRA. A few larger clonotypes appeared in naive repertoires, especially CD8, possibly memory cells re-expressing CD45RA. Over 85% of naive TCR sequences appeared only once, unlike memory subsets.

As regards this clonotype: Its specificity is unknown.

An equimolar mix of two oligonucleotides served as the beta constant-region primer for TRBC1 and TRBC2. Nested alpha and beta constant-region primers with the SP2 primer drove four PCR rounds on ligated cDNA. MiXCR, applied by TCRdb to the UMI-ligation and nested PCR reads, yields one record per CDR3 protein. This sample has approximately 150,000 distinct CDR3 sequences, with more than 15% found just once. Looked up from germline, CDR1 is MDHEN and CDR2 is SYDVKM. The length of the CDR3 is 17 residues. V lost 5 bases and J lost 1; bases outside the gene matches: 5. Overnight CMV lysate stimulation of fresh PBMCs defined donor CMV status by CD4+ IFNgamma.

The chain couples TRBV28 to TRBJ2-6; TRBD1 matches at 10 bases. This TCR derives from a human donor in good health. The sample was naive CD8+ T cells from blood. As DNA, the CDR3 is TGTGCCAGCAGTACCGGGACAGGGGAATCTGGGGCCAACGTCCTGACTTTC. Its protein product is CASSTGTGESGANVLTF. The complete variable domain, with remaining parts taken from reference TRBV28 and TRBJ2-6, reads DVKVTQSSRYLVKRTGEKVFLECVQDMDHENMFWYRQDPGLGLRLIYFSYDVKMKEKGDIPEGYSVSREKKERFSLILESASTNQTSMYLCASSTGTGESGANVLTFGAGSRLTVL.